The rows below give T cell receptor beta chains drawn from one sample of a study of blood T cell repertoires in COVID-19. The table came from immunoSEQ multiplex PCR; TCRdb's copy has only in-frame clones and leaves some out. Among roughly 280,000 clones listed, more than 80% were seen once. Sample: PBMCs or T cells enriched from blood (not recorded which). These receptors were taken from a woman aged 30 to 39 with acute COVID-19. Both conserved end residues are part of each CDR3. A D gene is named only where the DNA matches it firmly. Not all rows give a size; the values are once, few, many and, for expanded clones, a class.

TRBV25-1	-	TRBD1	TRBJ1-1	CASWGQAGAEAFF	TGTGCCAGCTGGGGACAGGCGGGAGCTGAAGCTTTCTTT
TRBV28	few	TRBD2	TRBJ2-7	CASTGGSAGGSYEQYF	TGTGCCAGCACGGGCGGTTCAGCGGGAGGATCCTACGAGCAGTACTTC
TRBV6-2/TRBV6-3	-	TRBD2	TRBJ2-1	CASSRLTGTSGSSYNEQFF	TGTGCCAGCAGTCGCCTGACCGGGACTAGCGGGAGCTCCTACAATGAGCAGTTCTTC
TRBV28	-	-	TRBJ1-3	CASRKGTYSGNTIYF	TGTGCCAGCAGAAAGGGGACTTACTCTGGAAACACCATATATTTT
TRBV6-5	-	-	TRBJ1-1	CASSGNLGNTEAFF	TGTGCCAGCAGCGGAAACCTAGGGAACACTGAAGCTTTCTTT
TRBV5-1	-	TRBD1	TRBJ2-2	CASSGGTGVDTGELFF	TGCGCCAGCAGCGGTGGGACAGGGGTCGACACCGGGGAGCTGTTTTTT
TRBV7-9	-	TRBD1	TRBJ2-1	CASSPRQGNNEQFF	TGTGCCAGCAGCCCCAGACAGGGGAATAATGAGCAGTTCTTC
TRBV2	once	TRBD2	TRBJ2-3	CASSDFLRETDTQYF	TGTGCCAGCAGTGATTTTTTGCGGGAGACAGATACGCAGTATTTT
TRBV5-1	-	-	TRBJ1-2	CASSFTGNYGYTF	TGCGCCAGCAGCTTCACGGGGAACTATGGCTACACCTTC
TRBV4-2	-	TRBD2	TRBJ2-1	CASSQEGRLAEYNEQFF	TGTGCCAGCAGCCAGGAAGGGAGGCTAGCGGAGTACAATGAGCAGTTCTTC
TRBV4-1	-	-	TRBJ1-4	CASSQEPPGRGNEKLFF	TGCGCCAGCAGCCAAGAACCCCCAGGGCGAGGTAATGAAAAACTGTTTTTT
TRBV7-9	-	TRBD2	TRBJ2-1	CASSPLLTGGGNEQFF	TGTGCCAGCAGCCCCCTTCTAACGGGAGGGGGCAATGAGCAGTTCTTC
TRBV5-1	-	-	TRBJ2-1	CASSYLTGGSYNEQFF	TGCGCCAGCAGCTACCTGACAGGAGGATCCTACAATGAGCAGTTCTTC
TRBV27	once	-	TRBJ1-2	CASSLGGGPAYGYTF	TGTGCCAGCAGTTTAGGGGGGGGGCCCGCCTATGGCTACACCTTC
TRBV28	-	TRBD1	TRBJ1-5	CASRVQGGQPQHF	TGTGCCAGCAGGGTTCAGGGGGGACAGCCCCAGCATTTT
TRBV10-3	few	-	TRBJ1-1	CAISDTDTEAFF	TGTGCCATCAGTGACACAGACACTGAAGCTTTCTTT
TRBV7-2	-	TRBD2	TRBJ2-3	CASSLLAFSTDTQYF	TGTGCCAGCAGCCTACTAGCGTTTAGCACAGATACGCAGTATTTT
TRBV7-8	-	-	TRBJ2-3	CASSLGTRDTQYF	TGTGCCAGCAGCTTAGGAACTAGGGATACGCAGTATTTT
TRBV19	-	TRBD2	TRBJ2-3	CASSPSSGSRKDTQYF	TGTGCCAGTAGCCCCTCTAGCGGGTCCAGGAAGGATACGCAGTATTTT